These 6 T cell receptor beta chains originate from one sample sequenced in a study of beta chain features in type 1 diabetes. The investigators reverse transcribed all of the isolated RNA, so they sequenced expressed TCRB transcripts. This table comes from immunoSEQ multiplex PCR, and its TCRdb copy is limited to in-frame clones, with some not included. The table shows 200,000 to 300,000 clones, with 13% to 15% occurring only once. Sequences were obtained from naive CD4+ T cells from blood. These receptors originate from a woman aged 35 to 49 in good health.

The CDR3 region is CASSRGLAGGWETQYF. CDR3 bases: TGCGCCAGCAGCCGCGGACTAGCGGGGGGGTGGGAGACCCAGTACTTC. This chain joins TRBV4-1 and TRBJ2-5; TRBD2 matches 15 bases. Germline loops: CDR1 MGHRA, CDR2 YSYEKL. J was trimmed by 5 bases and V by 4 bases; bases with no gene match: 5. This CDR3 contains 16 residues.

This rearrangement joins TRBV2 to TRBJ1-5, with unresolved D. CDR1 SNHLY and CDR2 FYNNEI come from the germline V gene. The CDR3 runs 14 residues. Trimming removed 6 bases from V and 7 bases from J, with 16 bases in between. The CDR3 is CASSLGGVPQPQHF. In DNA, the CDR3 is TGTGCCAGCAGCTTAGGCGGGGTTCCCCAGCCCCAGCATTTT. Drawing the rest from reference TRBV2 and TRBJ1-5, the complete variable domain is EPEVTQTPSHQVTQMGQEVILRCVPISNHLYFYWYRQILGQKVEFLVSFYNNEISEKSEIFDDQFSVERPDGSNFTLKIRSTKLEDSAMYFCASSLGGVPQPQHFGDGTRLSIL.

The chain joins TRBV7-8 to TRBJ1-1, with a weak D call TRBD1 (5 bases). V shed 1 base and J shed 0 bases, with 6 bases lying between them. The CDR3 covers 14 residues. CDR1 and CDR2 (germline): SGHVS, FQNEAQ. DNA of the CDR3: TGTGCCAGCAGCTTAGGGGGGGTGAACACTGAAGCTTTCTTT. Protein: CASSLGGVNTEAFF.

This clone was picked up a small number of times. The chain recombines TRBV9 with TRBJ2-2; 14 bases align to TRBD2. The V gene end was trimmed by 0 bases and the J gene end by 4 bases; junction bases not matched to a gene: 5. The CDR3 has 18 amino acids. Germline V lookup: CDR1 SGDLS, CDR2 YYNGEE. The DNA for the CDR3 is TGTGCCAGCAGCGTAGTATTGGGACTAGCGGGGGCCACCGGGGAGCTGTTTTTT. Translation: CASSVVLGLAGATGELFF.

This clone has more than one count but fewer than ten. The CDR3 nucleotides are TGCGCCAGCAGCTTAACCGGGACTAGCGTCACAGATACGCAGTATTTT. Translated, it gives CASSLTGTSVTDTQYF. The chain recombines TRBV5-1 with TRBJ2-3; 10 bases agree with TRBD2. The germline V gene has CDR1 SGHRS and CDR2 YFSETQ. The CDR3 is 16 residues long. V lost 2 bases to trimming and J lost 2 bases; unmatched junction nucleotides: 5.

This clone was seen repeatedly, ten times or more. The chain carries TRBV5-1 and TRBJ2-7; D unresolved. This CDR3 is 11 amino acids long. V lost 4 bases and J 3 bases, leaving 5 bases between the germline ends. The germline gives CDR1 SGHRS, CDR2 YFSETQ. The DNA for the CDR3 is TGCGCCAGCAGCGAGAACTACGAGCAGTACTTC. This translates into CASSENYEQYF.